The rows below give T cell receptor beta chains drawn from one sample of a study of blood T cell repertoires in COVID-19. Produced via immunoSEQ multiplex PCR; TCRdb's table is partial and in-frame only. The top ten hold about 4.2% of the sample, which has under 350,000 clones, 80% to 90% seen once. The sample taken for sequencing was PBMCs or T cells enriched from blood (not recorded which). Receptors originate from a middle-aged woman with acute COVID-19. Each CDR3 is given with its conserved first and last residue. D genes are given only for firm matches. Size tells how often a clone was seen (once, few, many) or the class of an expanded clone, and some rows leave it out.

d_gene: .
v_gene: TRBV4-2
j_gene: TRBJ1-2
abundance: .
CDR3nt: TGTGCCAGCAGCCAAGAGGAGTCCTACGCTTTGGGCTACACCTTC
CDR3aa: CASSQEESYALGYTF

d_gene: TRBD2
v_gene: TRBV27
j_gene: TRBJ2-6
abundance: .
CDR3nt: TGTGCCAGCAGCTCGGGGGGTGCTGGGGCCAACGTCCTGACTTTC
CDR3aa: CASSSGGAGANVLTF

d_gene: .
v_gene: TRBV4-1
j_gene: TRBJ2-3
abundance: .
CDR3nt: TGCGCCAGCAGCCAAGGCCGGGGTTGGTTGGTCACAGATACGCAGTATTTT
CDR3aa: CASSQGRGWLVTDTQYF

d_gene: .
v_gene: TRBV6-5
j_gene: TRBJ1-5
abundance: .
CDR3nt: TGTGCCAGCATAGAGGTTGCCGTCAATCAGCCCCAGCATTTT
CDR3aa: CASIEVAVNQPQHF

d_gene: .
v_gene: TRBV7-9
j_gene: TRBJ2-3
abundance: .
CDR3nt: TGTGCCAGCAGCTTAGGATCAGGGGCCACAGATACGCAGTATTTT
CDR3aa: CASSLGSGATDTQYF

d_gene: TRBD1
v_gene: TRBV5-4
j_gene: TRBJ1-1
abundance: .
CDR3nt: TGTGCCAGCAGCTTTTCACAGGGGAGGACTGAAGCTTTCTTT
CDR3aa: CASSFSQGRTEAFF

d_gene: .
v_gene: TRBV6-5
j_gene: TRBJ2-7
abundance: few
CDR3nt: TGTGCCAGCACCTACAGGGAAGGGTACGAGCAGTACTTC
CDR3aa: CASTYREGYEQYF

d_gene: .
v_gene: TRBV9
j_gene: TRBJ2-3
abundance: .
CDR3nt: TGTGCCAGCAGCGTCCGGGGTGATACAGATACGCAGTATTTT
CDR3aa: CASSVRGDTDTQYF

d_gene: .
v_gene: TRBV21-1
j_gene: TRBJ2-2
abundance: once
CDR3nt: TGTGCCAGCAGCACTCCGCGGGAGTGGCACACCGGGGAGCTGTTTTTT
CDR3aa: CASSTPREWHTGELFF

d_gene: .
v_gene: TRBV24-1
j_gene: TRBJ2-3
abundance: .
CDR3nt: TGTGCCACCAGTGATCCAAGACAGGCAGATACGCAGTATTTT
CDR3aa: CATSDPRQADTQYF

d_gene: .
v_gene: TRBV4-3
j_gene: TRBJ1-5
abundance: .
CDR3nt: TGCGCCAGCAGCCAAGAACCCCTACAAAACGCGGTGCGGTTTCAGCCCCAGCATTTT
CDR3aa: CASSQEPLQNAVRFQPQHF

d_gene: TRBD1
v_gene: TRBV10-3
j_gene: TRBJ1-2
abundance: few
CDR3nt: TGTGCCATCAGTGAGTCCCCGGGACAGGGGACTATGGGGGGCTACACCTTC
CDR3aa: CAISESPGQGTMGGYTF

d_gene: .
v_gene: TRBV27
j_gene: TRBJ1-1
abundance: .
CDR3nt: TGTGCCAGCAGCCGACAGGAAGCGGGAGAAGCTTTCTTT
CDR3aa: CASSRQEAGEAFF

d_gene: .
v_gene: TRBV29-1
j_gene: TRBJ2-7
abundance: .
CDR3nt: TGCAGCGTCTCTCGGGGTTACGAGCAGTACTTC
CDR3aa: CSVSRGYEQYF

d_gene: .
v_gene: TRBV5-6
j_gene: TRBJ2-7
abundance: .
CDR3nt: TGTGCCAGCAGCTTGGTCAGGACAGAGGATTACGAGCAGTACTTC
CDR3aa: CASSLVRTEDYEQYF

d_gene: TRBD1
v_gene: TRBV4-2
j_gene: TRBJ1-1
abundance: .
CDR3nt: TGTGCCAGCAGCCAAGATCGAGGGACAGCTTACACTGAAGCTTTCTTT
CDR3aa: CASSQDRGTAYTEAFF

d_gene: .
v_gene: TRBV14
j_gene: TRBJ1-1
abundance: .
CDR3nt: TGTGCCAGCAGCCAAGATTTGGGGCAGTTAAACACTGAAGCTTTCTTT
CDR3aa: CASSQDLGQLNTEAFF

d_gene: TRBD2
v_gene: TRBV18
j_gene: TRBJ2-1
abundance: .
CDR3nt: TGTGCCAGCTCCTTAGCGGGAGGGCCCGGCAATGAGCAGTTCTTC
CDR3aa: CASSLAGGPGNEQFF

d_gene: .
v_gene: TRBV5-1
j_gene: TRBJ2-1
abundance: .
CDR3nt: TGCGCCAGCAGCTTGGTCGCCCTAGGAGAATACAATGAGCAGTTCTTC
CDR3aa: CASSLVALGEYNEQFF

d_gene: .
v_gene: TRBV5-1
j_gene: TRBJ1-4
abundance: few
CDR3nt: TGCGCCAGCAGCCTTGAGCGTCCTAATGAAAAACTGTTTTTT
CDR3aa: CASSLERPNEKLFF

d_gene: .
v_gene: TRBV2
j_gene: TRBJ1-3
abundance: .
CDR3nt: TGTGCCAGCCGGACAGAGGGAAACACCATATATTTT
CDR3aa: CASRTEGNTIYF

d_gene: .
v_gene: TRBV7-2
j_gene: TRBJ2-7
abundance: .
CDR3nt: TGTGCCAGCAGCCCCATCGATGGGAGATGGTCTGAGCAGTACTTC
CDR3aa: CASSPIDGRWSEQYF

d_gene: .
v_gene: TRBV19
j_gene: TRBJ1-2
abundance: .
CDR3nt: TGTGCCAGTAGTATAGATATACGCGCAGGGATCTATGGCTACACCTTC
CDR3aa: CASSIDIRAGIYGYTF

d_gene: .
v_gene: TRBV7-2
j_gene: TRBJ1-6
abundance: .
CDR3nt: TGTGCCAGCAGCTTAGGAGGAGCAGGGGAATCAAATTCACCCCTCCACTTT
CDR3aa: CASSLGGAGESNSPLHF

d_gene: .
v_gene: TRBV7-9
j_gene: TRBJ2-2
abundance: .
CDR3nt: TGTGCCAGCAGCACTCGTGCGGGCGGGGAGCTGTTTTTT
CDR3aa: CASSTRAGGELFF

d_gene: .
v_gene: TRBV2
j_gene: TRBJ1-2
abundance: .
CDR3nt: TGTGCCAGCAGAGTAGTCGTAGCTAACTATGGCTACACCTTC
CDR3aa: CASRVVVANYGYTF

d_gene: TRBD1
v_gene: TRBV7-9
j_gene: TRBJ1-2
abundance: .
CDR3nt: TGTGCCTCCCGGGACAGGGGAAGAAATGGCTACACCTTC
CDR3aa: CASRDRGRNGYTF

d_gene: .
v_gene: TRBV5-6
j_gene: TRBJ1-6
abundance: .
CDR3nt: TGTGCCAGCAGCTTGTCCTCTGGGAGCTCCTATAATTCACCCCTCCACTTT
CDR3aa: CASSLSSGSSYNSPLHF

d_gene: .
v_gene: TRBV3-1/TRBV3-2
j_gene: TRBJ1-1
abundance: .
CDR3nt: TGTGCCAGCAGCCAAGCGACGGGTTCTTTGGCTTTCTTT
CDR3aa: CASSQATGSLAFF

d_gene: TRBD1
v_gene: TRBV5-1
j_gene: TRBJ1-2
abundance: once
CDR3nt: TGCGCCAGCAGCCAACAAATCCTCGGACAGGGCGGAAGTCATGGCTACACCTTC
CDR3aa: CASSQQILGQGGSHGYTF

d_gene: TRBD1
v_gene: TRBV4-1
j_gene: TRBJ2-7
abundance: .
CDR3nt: TGCGCCAGCAGCCGCGGACAGGGGCTAAGCTCCTACGAGCAGTACTTC
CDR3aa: CASSRGQGLSSYEQYF

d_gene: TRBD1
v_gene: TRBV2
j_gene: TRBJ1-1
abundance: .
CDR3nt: TGTGCCAGCAGTGCAGGGGGCCCTGAAGCTTTCTTT
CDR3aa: CASSAGGPEAFF

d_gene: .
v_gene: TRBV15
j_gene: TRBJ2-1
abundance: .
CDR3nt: TGTGCCACCAGCAGGGATTTAACTCAAGGAGGGCAGTTCTTC
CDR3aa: CATSRDLTQGGQFF

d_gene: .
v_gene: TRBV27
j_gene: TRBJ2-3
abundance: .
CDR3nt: TGTGCCAGCAGTTTACGTCGTACGGGAACTAGCACAGATACGCAGTATTTT
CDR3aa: CASSLRRTGTSTDTQYF

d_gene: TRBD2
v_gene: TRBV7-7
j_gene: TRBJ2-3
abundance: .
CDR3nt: TGTGCTAGCAGCTTAGGCGTTAGCGGGCACACAGATACGCAGTATTTT
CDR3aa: CASSLGVSGHTDTQYF

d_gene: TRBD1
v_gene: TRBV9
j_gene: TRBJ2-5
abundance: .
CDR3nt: TGTGCCAGCAGCACAATGGGGACAGGGTGGGGAGAGACCCAGTACTTC
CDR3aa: CASSTMGTGWGETQYF

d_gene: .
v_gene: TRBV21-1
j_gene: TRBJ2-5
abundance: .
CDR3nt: TGTGCCAGCAGCAACGGACCCGGACAGAAAAAGGAGACCCAGTACTTC
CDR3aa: CASSNGPGQKKETQYF

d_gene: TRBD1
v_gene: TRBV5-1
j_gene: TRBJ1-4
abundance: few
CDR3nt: TGCGCCAGCAGCCCGGGGACAGGGGAGGAAAAACTGTTTTTT
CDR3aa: CASSPGTGEEKLFF

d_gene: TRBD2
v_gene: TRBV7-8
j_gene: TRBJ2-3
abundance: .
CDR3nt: TGTGCCAGCAGCTTAGGGGGACTAGCCACACACACAGATACGCAGTATTTT
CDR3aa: CASSLGGLATHTDTQYF

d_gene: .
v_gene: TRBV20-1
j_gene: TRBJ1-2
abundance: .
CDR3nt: TGCAGTGCTAGTGGCGGTATCTATGGCTACACCTTC
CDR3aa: CSASGGIYGYTF

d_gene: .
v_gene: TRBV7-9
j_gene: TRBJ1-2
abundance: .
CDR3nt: TGTGCCAGCAGCTTTGCAGGGGATCTCGGTGGCTACACCTTC
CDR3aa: CASSFAGDLGGYTF

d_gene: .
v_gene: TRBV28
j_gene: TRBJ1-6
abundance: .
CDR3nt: TGTGCCAGCAGGCGACGACAGCGGGGGTTCTATAATTCACCCCTCCACTTT
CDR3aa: CASRRRQRGFYNSPLHF

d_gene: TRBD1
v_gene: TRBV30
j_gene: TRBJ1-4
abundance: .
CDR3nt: TGTGCCTGGAGTGTAGGGACAGCAAATAATGAAAAACTGTTTTTT
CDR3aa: CAWSVGTANNEKLFF

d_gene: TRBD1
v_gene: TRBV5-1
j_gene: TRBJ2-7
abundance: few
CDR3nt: TGCGCCAGCAGCTTGGTCCGGGACAGGGGCTACGAGCAGTACTTC
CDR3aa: CASSLVRDRGYEQYF